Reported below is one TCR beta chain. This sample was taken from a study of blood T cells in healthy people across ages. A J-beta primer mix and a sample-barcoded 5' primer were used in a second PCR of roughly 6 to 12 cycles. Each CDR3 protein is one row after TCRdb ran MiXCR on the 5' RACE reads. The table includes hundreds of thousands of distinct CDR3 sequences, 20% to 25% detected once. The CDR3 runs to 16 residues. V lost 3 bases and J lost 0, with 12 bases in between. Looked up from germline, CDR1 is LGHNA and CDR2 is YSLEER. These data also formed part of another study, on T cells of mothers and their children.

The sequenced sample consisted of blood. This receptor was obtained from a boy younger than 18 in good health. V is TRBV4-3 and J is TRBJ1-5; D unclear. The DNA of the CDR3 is TGCGCCAGCAGCCAGAGGCTGTCGGGTAGCAATCAGCCCCAGCATTTT. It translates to CASSQRLSGSNQPQHF.